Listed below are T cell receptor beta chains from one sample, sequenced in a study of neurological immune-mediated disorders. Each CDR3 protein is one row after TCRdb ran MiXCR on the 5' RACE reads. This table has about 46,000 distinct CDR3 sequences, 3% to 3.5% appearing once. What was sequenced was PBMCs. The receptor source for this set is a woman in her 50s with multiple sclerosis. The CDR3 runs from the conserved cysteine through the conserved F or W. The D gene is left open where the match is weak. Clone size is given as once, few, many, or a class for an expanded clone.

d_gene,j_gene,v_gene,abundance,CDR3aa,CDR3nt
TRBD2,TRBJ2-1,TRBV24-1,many,CATSAWGGGTYNEQFF,TGTGCCACCAGTGCCTGGGGCGGGGGAACCTACAATGAGCAGTTCTTC
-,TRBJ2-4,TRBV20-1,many,CSARTGGIAKNIQYF,TGCAGTGCTAGAACTGGTGGTATAGCCAAAAACATTCAGTACTTC
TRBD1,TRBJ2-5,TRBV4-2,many,CASSQAFPAEGAAKTQYF,TGTGCCAGCAGCCAAGCATTCCCCGCTGAGGGGGCTGCGAAGACCCAGTACTTC
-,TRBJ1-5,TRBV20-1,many,CSASPDSDQPQHF,TGCAGTGCTAGTCCGGACAGTGATCAGCCCCAGCATTTT
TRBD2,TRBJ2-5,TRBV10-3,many,CAIRKGLEGETQYF,TGTGCCATCAGGAAGGGACTAGAGGGGGAGACCCAGTACTTC
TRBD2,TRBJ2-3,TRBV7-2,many,CASSIPGLGTDTQYF,TGTGCCAGCAGCATCCCGGGACTAGGGACAGATACGCAGTATTTT
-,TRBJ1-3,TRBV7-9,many,CASSLPGTTNTIYF,TGTGCCAGCAGCTTACCTGGGACAACAAACACCATATATTTT
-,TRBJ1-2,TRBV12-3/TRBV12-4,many,CASSPGPRYGYTF,TGTGCCAGCAGCCCCGGGCCGCGCTATGGCTACACCTTC
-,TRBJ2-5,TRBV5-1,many,CASSAYPGDTQYF,TGCGCCAGCAGCGCCTACCCCGGGGATACCCAGTACTTC
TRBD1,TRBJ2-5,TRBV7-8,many,CASSPDRVTQYF,TGTGCCAGCAGCCCGGACAGGGTAACCCAGTACTTC
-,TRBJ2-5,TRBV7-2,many,CASALNDKTQYF,TGTGCCAGCGCCCTAAATGATAAGACCCAGTACTTC
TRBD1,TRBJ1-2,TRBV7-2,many,CASSWTGGYDYTF,TGTGCCAGCAGCTGGACAGGGGGCTATGACTACACCTTC
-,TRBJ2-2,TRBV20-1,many,CSARQDRTGELFF,TGCAGTGCTAGACAGGACCGCACCGGGGAGCTGTTTTTT
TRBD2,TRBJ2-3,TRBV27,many,CASSLIAGDSVGTDTQYF,TGTGCCAGCAGTTTGATAGCGGGGGACTCTGTAGGGACAGATACGCAGTATTTT
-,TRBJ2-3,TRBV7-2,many,CASSPGGPRTDTQYF,TGTGCCAGCAGCCCCGGGGGTCCCCGGACAGATACGCAGTATTTT
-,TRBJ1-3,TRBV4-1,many,CASSQGTGTRNTIYF,TGCGCCAGCAGCCAAGGAACAGGAACGAGGAACACCATATATTTT
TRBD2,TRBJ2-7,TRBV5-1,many,CASSSGLAGVYEQYF,TGCGCCAGCAGCTCAGGACTAGCGGGAGTTTACGAGCAGTACTTC
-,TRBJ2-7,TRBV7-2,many,CASSSRLEYEQYF,TGTGCCAGCAGCTCACGACTGGAATACGAGCAGTACTTC
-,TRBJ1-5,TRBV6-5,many,CASSRGENSNQPQHF,TGTGCCAGCAGTCGCGGAGAAAATAGCAATCAGCCCCAGCATTTT
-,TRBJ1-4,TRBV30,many,CAWSVRSRFNEKLFF,TGTGCCTGGAGTGTACGGAGCAGGTTTAATGAAAAACTGTTTTTT
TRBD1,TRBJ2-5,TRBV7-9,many,CASSPRTGLKETQYF,TGTGCCAGCAGCCCCCGGACAGGGCTGAAAGAGACCCAGTACTTC
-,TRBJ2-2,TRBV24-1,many,CATSDKGTSNTGELFF,TGTGCCACCAGTGATAAGGGTACATCGAACACCGGGGAGCTGTTTTTT
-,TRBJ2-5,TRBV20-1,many,CSARAPYGQSQETQYF,TGCAGTGCTAGAGCCCCTTACGGACAGTCCCAAGAGACCCAGTACTTC
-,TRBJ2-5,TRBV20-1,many,CSARGLDGETQYF,TGCAGTGCTAGAGGACTAGATGGGGAGACCCAGTACTTC
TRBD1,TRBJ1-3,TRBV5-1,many,CASSLQGAYGNTIYF,TGCGCCAGCAGCCTCCAGGGGGCTTACGGAAACACCATATATTTT
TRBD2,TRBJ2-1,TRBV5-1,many,CASSPTIAGGPNEQFF,TGCGCCAGCAGCCCAACCATAGCGGGGGGGCCGAATGAGCAGTTCTTC
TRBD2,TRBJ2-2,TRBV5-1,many,CASSLVAIAGGPHARELFF,TGCGCCAGCAGCTTGGTGGCCATTGCGGGGGGTCCCCATGCCCGGGAGCTGTTTTTT
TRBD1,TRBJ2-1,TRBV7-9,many,CASSPGQGWNEQFF,TGTGCCAGCAGTCCCGGACAGGGCTGGAATGAGCAGTTCTTC